A single TCR beta chain is shown here with its context. Its target is not known. Germline CDR1 is SGHTA and CDR2 is FQGNSA. Trimming took 2 bases from V and 3 from J, leaving 12 bases between them. CDR3 length: 15 amino acids. The data derive from a study of OX40 agonist ivuxolimab in advanced cancers. Study as a whole: Six ivuxolimab dose levels, 0.01 to 10 mg/kg, were given intravenously every 2 weeks. Two patients with cutaneous melanoma and one with hepatocellular carcinoma, three in total, showed partial responses. Participants averaged about 60 years of age (range 23 to 79) and were 82.7% male.

Overall study results and limits: Clonal expansion was seen in CD4+ and CD8+ blood T cells by week 6 at 0.1 to 3.0 mg/kg.

TCRdb keeps only in-frame clones here, not all; method: immunoSEQ multiplex PCR. Of under 45,000 clones in the sample, 80% to 85% were seen once. V usage is TRBV7-2 and J usage is TRBJ2-3, with D possibly TRBD2 on 5 matching bases. Material: CD4+ or CD8+ T cells sorted from blood, obtained in a trial of the OX40 agonist ivuxolimab. This receptor was obtained from an adult with an advanced solid tumor such as melanoma, head and neck, liver or kidney cancer. The CDR3 protein is CASSLRGSGTDTQYF. CDR3 bases: TGTGCCAGCAGCTTAAGAGGCTCGGGGACAGATACGCAGTATTTT.